A single sample gave rise to the 5 T cell receptor beta chains below, sequenced in a study of neurological immune-mediated disorders. TCRdb re-called the 5' RACE reads with MiXCR, one entry per CDR3 protein. The data hold under 90,000 distinct CDR3 sequences, with around 9.9% observed a single time. Sequencing was carried out using PBMCs. These receptors all stem from a man in his fifties or sixties in good health.

The chain joins TRBV27 to TRBJ1-6; D uncertain. CDR3 length: 14 amino acids. The V and J ends lost 6 bases and 2 bases respectively, with 8 bases between them. Germline V gene sequence: CDR1 MNHEY, CDR2 SMNVEV (reference sequence). The CDR3 loop is CASSPLTYNSPLHF. CDR3 in DNA: TGTGCCAGCAGCCCCCTCACCTATAATTCACCCCTCCACTTT.

A note on this clonotype: The CDR3 carries no conserved terminal phenylalanine or tryptophan, so it likely arises from a read error. No DNA is shown, since the ends of the CDR3 on it are uncertain; the CDR3 is the one TCRdb lists. J is TRBJ1-2 and V is TRBV6-2 or TRBV6-3; TRBD1, the table's D call, lacks a check against the DNA. The CDR3 is 14 amino acids in total, end residues counted. CDR1 and CDR2 from the germline V gene are MNHEY and SVGEGT. The CDR3: CASRASGQGNGYIL.

In this sample, this clonotype turned up many times. This chain links TRBV30 with TRBJ2-7; D is unclear. CDR3 length: 13 residues. CDR1 is GTSNPN and CDR2 is SVGIG in the germline V gene (reference sequence). Trimming took 1 base from V and 3 from J, leaving 10 bases between them. CDR3 DNA sequence: TGTGCCTGGAGTGCTCAAATCTTCTACGAGCAGTACTTC. Amino acids: CAWSAQIFYEQYF.

The chain couples TRBV6-2 or TRBV6-3 to TRBJ1-5; possible D gene TRBD1, 6 bases. Germline lookup yields CDR1 MNHEY and CDR2 SVGEGT. The CDR3 runs to 17 residues. V was trimmed by 7 bases and J by 0 bases, leaving 19 bases between them. As DNA, the CDR3 is TGTGCCAGCAAGGTGGACAGAGCCGGCAATAGCAATCAGCCCCAGCATTTT. Residues: CASKVDRAGNSNQPQHF.

The chain carries TRBV7-3 and TRBJ2-7; either TRBD1 or TRBD2 may fit D (5 bases each). V gave up 5 bases and J gave up 2 bases, with 13 bases separating them. Germline V gene data show CDR1 as SGHTA and CDR2 as FQGTGA. This CDR3 comprises 14 residues. The DNA for the CDR3 is TGTGCCAGCAGCGCCCGGGACGGCACCTACGAGCAGTACTTC. Translation: CASSARDGTYEQYF.